The 23 T cell receptor beta chains given below trace back to one sample, sequenced in a study of blood T cell repertoires in COVID-19. Only in-frame clones appear in the TCRdb table, and some are missing; sequencing was by immunoSEQ multiplex PCR. The sample carries around 150,000 clones, approximately 79% recorded once. The source material was PBMCs or T cells enriched from blood (not recorded which). The receptors shown here come from a man aged 50 to 60 who had recovered from COVID-19.

This clone was seen more than once but under ten times. V usage is TRBV7-3 and J usage is TRBJ1-1; D is perhaps TRBD1 (5 bases). CDR1 is SGHTA and CDR2 is FQGTGA in the germline V gene. CDR3 size: 15 residues. The V gene lost 6 bases and the J gene lost 0 bases, with 14 bases spanning the gap. CDR3 bases: TGTGCCAGCAGGCCTCAGGGAGGGTTGAACACTGAAGCTTTCTTT. Protein product: CASRPQGGLNTEAFF.

The J gene is TRBJ2-1, the V gene TRBV5-4; TRBD1 matches 7 bases. V shed 4 bases and J 10 bases; nucleotides not matched to a gene: 5. Per germline, CDR1 SGHNT and CDR2 YYREEE (reference sequence). The CDR3 consists of 12 residues. CDR3 loop: CASSDRAREQFF. For the CDR3, the DNA is TGTGCCAGCAGCGACAGGGCAAGGGAGCAGTTCTTC.

The gene calls are TRBV5-6 and TRBJ2-1, with TRBD1 matching over 8 bases. The CDR3 is made up of 15 amino acids. Germline assignment: CDR1 SGHDT and CDR2 YYEEEE. V was clipped by 6 bases and J by 2 bases; unmatched bases: 7. CDR3 in DNA: TGTGCCAGCAACACCGGGACAGGAGCCTACAATGAGCAGTTCTTC. Amino acids: CASNTGTGAYNEQFF.

This clone appeared once. This chain joins TRBV18 and TRBJ1-2; 12 positions agree with TRBD1. Germline loops: CDR1 KGHSH, CDR2 LQKENI. The CDR3 runs 14 residues. The V and J ends lost 3 bases and 7 bases, in that order; junction bases with no gene match: 3. CDR3 DNA sequence: TGTGCCAGCTCACCGGGACAGGGGGCCGTTGGCTACACCTTC. This encodes CASSPGQGAVGYTF.

This rearrangement joins TRBV15 to TRBJ2-7, with 7 bases identical to TRBD2. The CDR3 covers 15 residues. Per germline, CDR1 LNHNV and CDR2 YYDKDF (reference sequence). Unmatched junction bases numbered 13, after V lost 5 bases and J lost 6 bases. This CDR3 is CATSVGLSEKIEQYF. In DNA form, the CDR3 reads TGTGCCACCAGCGTGGGACTATCGGAAAAGATCGAGCAGTACTTC.

The chain is built from TRBV2 and TRBJ1-3; 10 bases agree with TRBD1. The CDR3 consists of 15 residues. Germline CDR1 reads SNHLY; CDR2 reads FYNNEI. Germline trimming cut 6 bases from V and 4 bases from J; bases unmatched to any gene: 6. The DNA of the CDR3 is TGTGCCAGCAGATCGACAGGGGGCCACGGAAACACCATATATTTT. Protein product: CASRSTGGHGNTIYF.

The CDR3 nucleotides are TGCGCCAGCAGCCAAACCGGGACAGGAGTAAACTATGGCTACACCTTC. Its translation is CASSQTGTGVNYGYTF. The chain has TRBV4-1 and TRBJ1-2, with 8 bases aligning to TRBD1. Germline V gene lookup returns CDR1 MGHRA and CDR2 YSYEKL. The length of the CDR3 is 16 residues. V shed 2 bases and J 2 bases; nucleotides not matched to a gene: 7.

The chain has TRBV19 and TRBJ2-7; 8 positions agree with TRBD1. After removal of 3 bases from V and 3 bases from J, the junction contained 4 bases not matched to a gene. The CDR3 has 14 amino acids. Germline values: CDR1 LNHDA, CDR2 SQIVND (reference sequence). The CDR3 bases are TGTGCCAGTAGTATCACAGGGGGACACTACGAGCAGTACTTC. Translated: CASSITGGHYEQYF. Filled out from reference TRBV19 and TRBJ2-7, the complete variable domain reads DGGITQSPKYLFRKEGQNVTLSCEQNLNHDAMYWYRQDPGQGLRLIYYSQIVNDFQKGDIAEGYSVSREKKESFPLTVTSAQKNPTAFYLCASSITGGHYEQYFGPGTRLTVT.

This clone was found once. The V gene is TRBV11-3, the J gene TRBJ2-5; 7 bases are shared with TRBD2. CDR3 length equals 12 residues. CDR1 is SGHNT, CDR2 YENEEA, per germline. The ends lost 3 bases at V and 5 bases at J; junction bases unmatched: 0. CDR3: CASSFSGETQYF. CDR3 DNA sequence: TGTGCCAGCAGCTTTAGCGGGGAGACCCAGTACTTC.

The CDR3 reads CASSLRAGTGGEKLFF. CDR3 bases: TGTGCCAGCAGCTTGCGGGCGGGGACAGGGGGTGAAAAACTGTTTTTT. V is TRBV5-4 and J is TRBJ1-4; 11 bases are shared with TRBD1. The trim removed 1 base at V and 7 bases at J, leaving 6 bases unmatched. This CDR3 is built from 16 residues. In germline, CDR1 is SGHNT, CDR2 YYREEE (reference sequence).

V and J are TRBV4-2 and TRBJ1-4, with D tentatively TRBD1 (6 bases). Per the germline V gene, CDR1 is LGHNA and CDR2 is YNFKEQ. This CDR3 spans 16 amino acids. V lost 1 base to trimming and J lost 7 bases, with 16 bases between them. The CDR3 region is CASSQVRGGHGEKLFF. CDR3 bases: TGTGCCAGCAGCCAAGTTAGGGGGGGGCATGGTGAAAAACTGTTTTTT.

The chain combines TRBV20-1 with TRBJ2-2; 10 bases line up with TRBD2. Germline V gene lookup returns CDR1 DFQATT and CDR2 SNEGSKA (reference sequence). With V trimmed by 3 bases and J by 3 bases, 4 bases remained unmatched. The CDR3 contains 15 residues. In DNA, the CDR3 is TGCAGTGCTAGTCTAGCGGGGGTTGACACCGGGGAGCTGTTTTTT. This sequence encodes CSASLAGVDTGELFF.

This clone has just a few counts. The rearrangement links TRBV4-1 to TRBJ1-1, with 10 bases lining up with TRBD1. CDR1 MGHRA and CDR2 YSYEKL come from the germline V gene. The CDR3 covers 16 residues. Germline trimming cut 1 base from V and 2 bases from J; bases unmatched to any gene: 4. CDR3 sequence: CASSQGQGATNTEAFF. The CDR3 DNA sequence: TGCGCCAGCAGCCAAGGACAGGGGGCGACTAACACTGAAGCTTTCTTT.

This clone was seen only once. J is TRBJ2-2 and V is TRBV2; TRBD1 matches at 10 bases. There are 15 residues in the CDR3. With V trimmed by 6 bases and J by 6 bases, 7 bases remained unmatched. Per the germline V gene, CDR1 is SNHLY and CDR2 is FYNNEI. This CDR3 reads CASRSDRGQAGELFF. The CDR3 DNA reads TGTGCCAGCAGGTCAGACAGGGGGCAGGCCGGGGAGCTGTTTTTT.

This sequence joins TRBV2 and TRBJ1-6; 7 bases are shared with TRBD1. The length of the CDR3 is 15 residues. Germline trimming cut 3 bases from V and 7 bases from J; bases unmatched to any gene: 6. The germline V gene has CDR1 SNHLY and CDR2 FYNNEI. CDR3 residues: CASSDYSGGNSPLHF. DNA for the CDR3: TGTGCCAGCAGTGATTACTCAGGGGGAAATTCACCCCTCCACTTT.

The chain has TRBV6-5 and TRBJ1-2, with D possibly being TRBD1 (5 bases). The germline CDR1 and CDR2 sequences are MNHEY and SVGAGI. V was pared by 4 bases and J by 3 bases, with 12 bases between. The CDR3 spans 14 residues. In DNA, the CDR3 is TGTGCCAGCAGTTCTTACCCCAGGGACTATGGCTACACCTTC. Its translation is CASSSYPRDYGYTF.

The chain employs TRBV4-3 and TRBJ1-1, with D possibly TRBD1 on 5 matching bases. V lost 0 bases and J 1 base, leaving 24 bases between the germline ends. Germline lookup yields CDR1 LGHNA and CDR2 YSLEER. The CDR3 is made up of 20 amino acids. CDR3 in DNA: TGCGCCAGCAGCCAAGAGTACTATGACGGACCCCGAAGGGGGAACACTGAAGCTTTCTTT. Translating it yields CASSQEYYDGPRRGNTEAFF.

CDR3 sequence: CASSLQTDYGYTF. CDR3 nucleotides: TGTGCCAGCAGTCTTCAAACAGACTATGGCTACACCTTC. The gene calls are TRBV12-3 or TRBV12-4 and TRBJ1-2; no firm D call. V was trimmed by 5 bases and J by 3 bases, leaving 10 bases between them. The CDR3 extends over 13 amino acids.

The chain joins TRBV5-4 to TRBJ1-1; no clear D gene. V lost 6 bases, J lost 0 bases, and 12 bases lay in between. This CDR3 has 14 amino acids. The germline gives CDR1 SGHNT, CDR2 YYREEE (reference sequence). In nucleotides, the CDR3 is TGTGCCAGCACCATCGGACTGATGAACACTGAAGCTTTCTTT. It is translated as CASTIGLMNTEAFF.

This chain joins TRBV6-4 and TRBJ2-3; 9 bases are a match to TRBD1. Germline CDR1 is MRHNA and CDR2 is SNTAGT. V lost 3 bases and J lost 14; bases outside the gene matches: 6. This CDR3 spans 12 amino acids. CDR3 amino acids: CASSDLRDRVYF. As DNA, the CDR3 is TGTGCCAGCAGTGATCTCCGGGACAGGGTGTATTTT.

V usage is TRBV7-9 and J usage is TRBJ1-6; TRBD1 agrees at 7 bases. Germline V gene sequence: CDR1 SEHNR, CDR2 FQNEAQ (reference sequence). The ends lost 8 bases at V and 6 bases at J; junction bases unmatched: 4. This CDR3 has 13 amino acids. For the CDR3, the DNA is TGTGCCAGCCAGGGGACAGTTAATTCACCCCTCCACTTT. It codes for CASQGTVNSPLHF.

The rearrangement joins TRBV3-1 (or the pseudogene TRBV3-2) to TRBJ2-2; weak D call: TRBD1 (6 bases). Trimming left V 1 base short and J 4 bases short, with 7 bases between. CDR1 LGHDT and CDR2 YNNKEL come from the germline V gene (reference sequence). This CDR3 comprises 14 residues. The CDR3 sequence: CASSQGTATGELFF. The CDR3 nucleotides are TGTGCCAGCAGCCAAGGGACAGCCACCGGGGAGCTGTTTTTT.

The chain's CDR3 is CASSTPLARVYYGYTF. CDR3 coding DNA: TGTGCCAGCAGCACCCCACTGGCCAGGGTATACTATGGCTACACCTTC. The chain joins TRBV21-1 to TRBJ1-2; TRBD1 is the table's D call and was not checked against the DNA. TRBV21-1 corresponds to a pseudogene. CDR3 length: 16 residues.